Listed below are T cell receptor beta chains from one sample, sequenced in a study of blood T cell repertoires in COVID-19. Clones were read by immunoSEQ multiplex PCR, and TCRdb kept only the in-frame ones, dropping some. The data show more than 250,000 clones, about nine tenths seen once. The specimen sequenced was PBMCs or T cells enriched from blood (not recorded which). These receptors originate from a woman aged 18-29 years who had recovered from COVID-19. The CDR3 runs from the conserved cysteine through the conserved F or W. The D gene is left open where the match is weak. Clone size is stated in some rows and not others, as once, few, many or a class when expanded.

abundance	v_gene	d_gene	len	j_gene	CDR3nt	CDR3aa
NA	TRBV25-1	TRBD1	16	TRBJ2-5	TGTGCCAGCAGTGAGGCGGGCAGGGGGCGCCTAGAGACCCAGTACTTC	CASSEAGRGRLETQYF
NA	TRBV20-1	TRBD2	15	TRBJ2-5	TGCAGTGCTAGTCAGACTAGCGGGTGGGCCGGGACCCAGTACTTC	CSASQTSGWAGTQYF
NA	TRBV2	NA	12	TRBJ1-1	TGTGCCAGCAGTGAAGATCCGCGGCGAGCTTTCTTT	CASSEDPRRAFF
NA	TRBV13	NA	14	TRBJ2-5	TGTGCCAGCAGCTTAGGGCTATCCCAAGAGACCCAGTACTTC	CASSLGLSQETQYF
NA	TRBV5-1	NA	15	TRBJ2-5	TGCGCCAGCAGCTTGAATAGAGGGAGTCAAGAGACCCAGTACTTC	CASSLNRGSQETQYF
NA	TRBV27	TRBD1	18	TRBJ1-1	TGTGCCAGCAGTTTTCTAAGTCCGGACAGGCCACTTCACACTGAAGCTTTCTTT	CASSFLSPDRPLHTEAFF
once	TRBV3-1/TRBV3-2	NA	13	TRBJ2-7	TGTGCCAGCAGCCTGGTAAGAGGGAACGAGCAGTACTTC	CASSLVRGNEQYF
NA	TRBV9	NA	15	TRBJ2-1	TGTGCCAGCAGCGTAGGGGCCAATTCCTACAATGAGCAGTTCTTC	CASSVGANSYNEQFF
NA	TRBV5-1	TRBD1	15	TRBJ2-7	TGCGCCAGCAGCCCGGGGTGGACAGGGGGCTACGAGCAGTACTTC	CASSPGWTGGYEQYF
NA	TRBV7-2	NA	14	TRBJ1-1	TGTGCCAGCAGGTTTGGTAGGGGGTACACTGAAGCTTTCTTT	CASRFGRGYTEAFF
NA	TRBV10-3	TRBD2	16	TRBJ2-4	TGTGCCATCAGCCCGGGACTAGCGGGGGGTGAAAACATTCAGTACTTC	CAISPGLAGGENIQYF
NA	TRBV12-3/TRBV12-4	NA	12	TRBJ1-2	TGTGCCAGCAGTGATTCAGGGGTTGGCTACACCTTC	CASSDSGVGYTF
NA	TRBV27	TRBD2	14	TRBJ2-1	TGTGCCAGCAGGCTACTAGCGGGGCTCCGTGAGCAGTTCTTC	CASRLLAGLREQFF
once	TRBV28	TRBD2	19	TRBJ2-1	TGTGCCAGCAGTTACATTGTCCATCTCGGGCGGGGGGGCAGAAATGAGCAGTTCTTC	CASSYIVHLGRGGRNEQFF
NA	TRBV5-1	NA	14	TRBJ2-2	TGCGCCAGCAGCCTGGGGACACCCACCGGGGAGCTGTTTTTT	CASSLGTPTGELFF
NA	TRBV10-2	TRBD1	15	TRBJ1-1	TGCGCCGGCAGTGGATCAGGGGGCATCGACACTGAAGCTTTCTTT	CAGSGSGGIDTEAFF
NA	TRBV13	NA	16	TRBJ2-6	TGTGCCAGCAGCTTAGTAGGGGTAGCTGGGGCCAACGTCCTGACTTTC	CASSLVGVAGANVLTF
NA	TRBV7-3	TRBD1	15	TRBJ1-1	TGTGCCAGCAGCTTATATAAGGGGGCACGGACTGAAGCTTTCTTT	CASSLYKGARTEAFF
NA	TRBV3-1/TRBV3-2	TRBD1	15	TRBJ2-5	TGTGCCAGCAGCCGTGGGACAGGGGATACGGAGACCCAGTACTTC	CASSRGTGDTETQYF
NA	TRBV3-1/TRBV3-2	NA	13	TRBJ2-5	TGTGCCAGCAGTGGAAGAGGGAAGGAGACCCAGTACTTC	CASSGRGKETQYF
NA	TRBV14	NA	15	TRBJ1-1	TGTGCCAGCAGCCAAGGACTCCCAGGGGACACTGAAGCTTTCTTT	CASSQGLPGDTEAFF
NA	TRBV10-3	TRBD1	13	TRBJ2-2	TGTGCCATCGGACAGGGGGGGACCGGGGAGCTGTTTTTT	CAIGQGGTGELFF
once	TRBV11-2	NA	14	TRBJ2-1	TGTGCCAGCAGCTTCAGACGGGTCGGGGATGAGCAGTTCTTC	CASSFRRVGDEQFF
NA	TRBV5-6	NA	12	TRBJ2-7	TGTGCCAGCAGCTTTATGTCCTACGAGCAGTACTTC	CASSFMSYEQYF
NA	TRBV18	TRBD2	15	TRBJ2-7	TGTGCCAGCTCTCTCGGGACTACCGGCACCTACGAGCAGTACTTC	CASSLGTTGTYEQYF
once	TRBV7-2	TRBD1	15	TRBJ1-1	TGTGCCAGCAGCTGGGGGACAGACATGAACACTGAAGCTTTCTTT	CASSWGTDMNTEAFF
NA	TRBV4-1	TRBD1	17	TRBJ1-1	TGCGCCAGCAGTCGGATTATGGACAGGGGTGCCAACACTGAAGCTTTCTTT	CASSRIMDRGANTEAFF
NA	TRBV30	NA	13	TRBJ2-7	TGTGCCTGGAGTGTGTCTACAGGCTACGAGCAGTACTTC	CAWSVSTGYEQYF
NA	TRBV12-3/TRBV12-4	NA	13	TRBJ1-2	TGTGCCAGCAGTTTTCGGACAGAGTATGGCTACACCTTC	CASSFRTEYGYTF
NA	TRBV6-4	NA	14	TRBJ2-7	TGTGCCAGCGACGAGACAGGATTCTCCTACGAGCAGTACTTC	CASDETGFSYEQYF
NA	TRBV20-1	NA	14	TRBJ1-1	TGCAGTGCTAGTAAGCCAGGGGAGTTATATGAAGCTTTCTTT	CSASKPGELYEAFF
NA	TRBV5-4	NA	16	TRBJ2-5	TGTGCCAGCAGCGCCCGGACAGCCGCCGAGCAAGAGACCCAGTACTTC	CASSARTAAEQETQYF
NA	TRBV2	NA	15	TRBJ2-2	TGTGCCAGCAGTCGGCTTAGCGGATACACCGGGGAGCTGTTTTTT	CASSRLSGYTGELFF